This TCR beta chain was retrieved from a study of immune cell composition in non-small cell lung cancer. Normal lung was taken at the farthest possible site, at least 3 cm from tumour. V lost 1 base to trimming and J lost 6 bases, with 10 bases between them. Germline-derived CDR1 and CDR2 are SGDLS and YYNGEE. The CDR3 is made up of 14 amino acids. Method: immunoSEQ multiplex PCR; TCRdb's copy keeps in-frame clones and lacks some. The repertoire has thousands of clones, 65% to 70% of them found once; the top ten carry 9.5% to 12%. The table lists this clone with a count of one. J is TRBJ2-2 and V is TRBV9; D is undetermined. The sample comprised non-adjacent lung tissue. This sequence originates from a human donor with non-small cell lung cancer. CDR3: CASSVSESPGELFF. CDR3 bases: TGTGCCAGCAGCGTATCCGAGTCCCCCGGGGAGCTGTTTTTT.